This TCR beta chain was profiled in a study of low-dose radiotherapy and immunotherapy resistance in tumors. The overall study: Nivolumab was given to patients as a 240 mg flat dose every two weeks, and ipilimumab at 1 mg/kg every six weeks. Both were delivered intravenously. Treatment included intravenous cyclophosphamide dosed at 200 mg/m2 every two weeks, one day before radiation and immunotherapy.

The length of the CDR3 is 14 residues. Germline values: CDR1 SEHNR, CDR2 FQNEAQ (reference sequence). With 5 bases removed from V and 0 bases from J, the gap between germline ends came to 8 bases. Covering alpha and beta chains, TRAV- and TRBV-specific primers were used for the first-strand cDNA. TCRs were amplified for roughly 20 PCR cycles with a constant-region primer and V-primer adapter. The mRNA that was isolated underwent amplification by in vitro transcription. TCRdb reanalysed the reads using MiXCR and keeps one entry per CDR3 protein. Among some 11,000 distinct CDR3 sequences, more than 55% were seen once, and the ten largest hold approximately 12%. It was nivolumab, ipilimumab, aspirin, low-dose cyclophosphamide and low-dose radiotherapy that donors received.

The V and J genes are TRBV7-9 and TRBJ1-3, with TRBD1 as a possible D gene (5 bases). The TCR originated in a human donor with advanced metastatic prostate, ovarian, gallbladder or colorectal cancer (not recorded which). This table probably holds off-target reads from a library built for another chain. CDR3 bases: TGTGCCAGCAGCCTTGGACACTCTGGAAACACCATATATTTT. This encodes CASSLGHSGNTIYF.